This is a list of T cell receptor beta chains from one sample in a study of T cell responses to AZD1222 COVID-19 vaccine. Some clones are missing from TCRdb's copy, which holds only in-frame ones; the method was immunoSEQ multiplex PCR. The repertoire includes under 200,000 clones, just over 90% of them detected once, and 4.4% sits in the top ten. The specimen comprised peripheral blood, sampled on day 0 of MenACWY control vaccination. These receptors were taken from an adult in good health. CDR3s include the opening cysteine and the closing phenylalanine or tryptophan.

j_gene: TRBJ2-7
v_gene: TRBV19
CDR3aa: CASSIGWSYEQYF

j_gene: TRBJ2-3
v_gene: TRBV21-1
CDR3aa: CASRSDRGSDTQYF

j_gene: TRBJ1-5
v_gene: TRBV2
CDR3aa: CASSVRERGGGYSNQPQHF

j_gene: TRBJ1-6
v_gene: TRBV19
CDR3aa: CASSGGQGVGPLHF

j_gene: TRBJ1-1
v_gene: TRBV5-1
CDR3aa: CASSYLGSDTEAFF

j_gene: TRBJ2-2
v_gene: TRBV21-1
CDR3aa: CASSKSPTGTRGGELFF

j_gene: TRBJ1-5
v_gene: TRBV28
CDR3aa: CASSSPIGQRSQPQHF

j_gene: TRBJ2-7
v_gene: TRBV19
CDR3aa: CASNRKGGSHEQYF

j_gene: TRBJ1-4
v_gene: TRBV10-3
CDR3aa: CAISEGGEKLFF

j_gene: TRBJ2-7
v_gene: TRBV10-3
CDR3aa: CAILSDLHHEQYF

j_gene: TRBJ2-7
v_gene: TRBV5-1
CDR3aa: CASSLAGSSYEQYF

j_gene: TRBJ1-2
v_gene: TRBV2
CDR3aa: CASNPGTARGGYTF

j_gene: TRBJ2-2
v_gene: TRBV13
CDR3aa: CASSLRQVNTGELFF

j_gene: TRBJ2-5
v_gene: TRBV28
CDR3aa: CASSLRLRDRIGGTQYF

j_gene: TRBJ2-5
v_gene: TRBV9
CDR3aa: CASSPGVLGGKETQYF

j_gene: TRBJ1-1
v_gene: TRBV5-1
CDR3aa: CASSIYRDTEAFF

j_gene: TRBJ2-1
v_gene: TRBV9
CDR3aa: CASSVNGEQFF

j_gene: TRBJ2-7
v_gene: TRBV7-6
CDR3aa: CASVGSYEQYF

j_gene: TRBJ2-1
v_gene: TRBV24-1
CDR3aa: CATRDRLNEQFF

j_gene: TRBJ1-1
v_gene: TRBV18
CDR3aa: CASSDRGNTEAFF

j_gene: TRBJ2-7
v_gene: TRBV6-5
CDR3aa: CASSSAGGPLEQYF